The 28 T cell receptor beta chains in this list originate from one sample, sequenced in a study of T cell responses to AZD1222 COVID-19 vaccine. TCRdb keeps only in-frame clones here, not all; method: immunoSEQ multiplex PCR. The sample has 140,000 to 150,000 clones, about 93% seen once; the top ten hold 4% to 6%. Sample: peripheral blood, taken on day 0 of AZD1222 vaccination. The receptors originated from an adult in good health.

The rearrangement joins TRBV7-6 to TRBJ1-1; D uncertain. The CDR3 runs to 12 residues. The germline V and J ends were trimmed by 1 base and 7 bases, with 7 bases remaining between them. CDR1 and CDR2 from the germline V gene are SGHVS and FNYEAQ. Here the CDR3 DNA reads TGTGCCAGCAGCTTAGGAGGCCATGAAGCTTTCTTT. Translation gives CASSLGGHEAFF.

In this sample, this clone turned up once. The chain joins TRBV29-1 to TRBJ1-1; D not resolved. V was pared by 3 bases and J by 0 bases, with 5 bases between. Germline-derived CDR1 and CDR2 are SQVTM and ANQGSEA. This CDR3 region has 12 residues. CDR3 amino acids: CSVESVNTEAFF. The CDR3 DNA sequence: TGCAGCGTTGAGAGCGTGAACACTGAAGCTTTCTTT.

The chain carries TRBV7-8 and TRBJ2-3; unclear D gene. Germline V lookup: CDR1 SGHVS, CDR2 FQNEAQ. The CDR3 contains 12 residues. Deletions cut 4 bases from V and 7 bases from J, with 9 bases between. The CDR3: CASSSPPYTQYF. The CDR3 bases are TGTGCCAGCAGCTCGCCCCCGTATACGCAGTATTTT. Complete variable domain (other parts from reference TRBV7-8 and TRBJ2-3): GAGVSQSPRYKVAKRGQDVALRCDPISGHVSLFWYQQALGQGPEFLTYFQNEAQLDKSGLPSDRFFAERPEGSVSTLKIQRTQQEDSAVYLCASSSPPYTQYFGPGTRLTVL.

The gene calls are TRBV7-2 and TRBJ1-1; 8 positions match TRBD1. Germline trimming cut 5 bases from V and 5 bases from J; bases unmatched to any gene: 10. The CDR3 totals 15 residues. Germline V gene sequence: CDR1 SGHTA, CDR2 FQGNSA. The CDR3 DNA reads TGTGCCAGCAGCCCAAGACAGGGGCGGGGGACTGAAGCTTTCTTT. As protein: CASSPRQGRGTEAFF.

The rearrangement uses TRBV11-2 and TRBJ2-7; 11 nucleotides agree with TRBD1. Germline CDR1 and CDR2: SGHAT and FQNNGV. Trimming removed 3 bases from V and 1 base from J; junction bases left unmatched: 2. The CDR3 covers 15 residues. CDR3 sequence reads: CASSFGQGASYEQYF. Here the CDR3 DNA reads TGTGCCAGCAGCTTCGGACAGGGGGCTTCCTACGAGCAGTACTTC.

The rearrangement links TRBV15 to TRBJ2-7; D is possibly TRBD1 or TRBD2 (5 bases each). V lost 1 base and J 4 bases, leaving 11 bases between the germline ends. The germline CDR1 and CDR2 sequences are LNHNV and YYDKDF (reference sequence). The CDR3 is made up of 14 amino acids. The CDR3 bases are TGTGCCACCAGCAGAGGGACTGCAGGGTACGAGCAGTACTTC. Protein: CATSRGTAGYEQYF.

This clone appeared a single time. The chain combines TRBV20-1 with TRBJ1-1, with D possibly being TRBD1 (6 bases). CDR1 is DFQATT, CDR2 SNEGSKA, per germline (reference sequence). The CDR3 extends over 15 amino acids. Trimming stripped 3 bases from V and 4 bases from J, with 18 bases between. Here the CDR3 reads CSASHTGRGGTEAFF. The DNA for the CDR3 is TGCAGTGCTAGTCATACAGGGAGAGGGGGCACTGAAGCTTTCTTT.

The V call is TRBV28, the J call TRBJ1-4; no definite D call. The germline gives CDR1 MDHEN, CDR2 SYDVKM. The CDR3 extends over 12 amino acids. With 10 bases removed from V and 3 bases from J, the gap between germline ends came to 9 bases. The chain's CDR3 is CAIRRSNEKLFF. Written as DNA, the CDR3 is TGTGCCATAAGACGGTCTAATGAAAAACTGTTTTTT.

The V call is TRBV11-2, the J call TRBJ2-7; D may be TRBD1 (6 bases). Germline V CDR1 and CDR2: SGHAT, FQNNGV. The length of the CDR3 is 12 residues. The V and J ends lost 5 bases and 3 bases respectively, with 8 bases between them. The CDR3 protein is CASSKQGYEQYF. The CDR3 coding sequence is TGTGCCAGCAGCAAACAGGGCTACGAGCAGTACTTC.

This chain joins TRBV6-1 and TRBJ2-5; 12 bases fit TRBD2. Germline V gene lookup returns CDR1 MNHNS and CDR2 SASEGT. CDR3 length: 16 amino acids. The ends lost 2 bases at V and 5 bases at J; junction bases unmatched: 6. CDR3 sequence reads: CASSERLAGVRETQYF. DNA of the CDR3: TGTGCCAGCAGTGAACGACTAGCGGGAGTACGGGAGACCCAGTACTTC.

This sequence joins TRBV5-6 and TRBJ1-2, with D perhaps matching TRBD1 (6 bases). The V gene's germline CDR1 is SGHDT and CDR2 YYEEEE. The CDR3 contains 17 residues. Trimming pared 4 bases from V and 4 bases from J, leaving 23 bases between. The CDR3 loop is CASSRFSTGTMGYGYTF. As DNA, the CDR3 is TGTGCCAGCAGCCGTTTCTCGACAGGAACGATGGGCTATGGCTACACCTTC.

The chain recombines TRBV5-4 with TRBJ1-1, with D uncertain. Between the trimmed V and J ends, which lost 0 bases and 1 base, there was a span of 7 bases. This CDR3 region has 14 residues. From germline, CDR1 is SGHNT and CDR2 YYREEE (reference sequence). The CDR3 DNA reads TGTGCCAGCAGCTTGGCAGCAGGGAACACTGAAGCTTTCTTT. Protein sequence: CASSLAAGNTEAFF.

The chain has TRBV27 and TRBJ1-5, with D unclear. Germline CDR1 MNHEY, CDR2 SMNVEV (reference sequence). CDR3 length: 12 residues. Trimming cost V 2 bases and J 10 bases, with 9 bases left between them. The CDR3 DNA follows: TGTGCCAGCAGTTTAGATTCGGGACCCCAGCATTTT. Translated, it gives CASSLDSGPQHF.

The rearrangement links TRBV2 to TRBJ2-3, with 13 bases that match TRBD2. V lost 5 bases to trimming and J lost 0 bases; unmatched junction nucleotides: 5. Germline values: CDR1 SNHLY, CDR2 FYNNEI. The CDR3 totals 17 residues. The CDR3 DNA reads TGTGCCAGCAGTAGACTAGCGGGAGGCCCTAGCACAGATACGCAGTATTTT. Its translation: CASSRLAGGPSTDTQYF.

The sample holds a few counts of this clone. The V call is TRBV4-2, the J call TRBJ2-5; 8 bases map to TRBD2. Unmatched junction bases numbered 6, after V lost 2 bases and J lost 1 base. Germline V gene sequence: CDR1 LGHNA, CDR2 YNFKEQ. The CDR3 extends over 16 amino acids. CDR3 sequence (DNA): TGTGCCAGCAGCCAACCAGCGGGAGCGACCCAAGAGACCCAGTACTTC. It is translated as CASSQPAGATQETQYF.

The chain carries TRBV6-2 or TRBV6-3 and TRBJ2-2, with D perhaps given as TRBD1 or TRBD2 (5 bases each). This CDR3 spans 17 amino acids. Germline V gene data show CDR1 as MNHEY and CDR2 as SVGEGT. Trimming removed 0 bases from V and 1 base from J, with 12 bases in between. CDR3 nucleotide sequence: TGTGCCAGCAGTTACTCGATGGGGACGTTGAACACCGGGGAGCTGTTTTTT. Protein product: CASSYSMGTLNTGELFF.

V gene TRBV6-2 or TRBV6-3 combines with J gene TRBJ2-1; 9 bases line up with TRBD2. J gave up 6 bases and V 4 bases, and 22 bases lay outside the gene matches. The germline CDR1 and CDR2 sequences are MNHEY and SVGEGT. The CDR3 has 20 amino acids. The CDR3 DNA follows: TGTGCCAGCAGTTTCCTAACCCGGGCGGGACTAGCAGGACGGGCCAATGAGCAGTTCTTC. Protein product: CASSFLTRAGLAGRANEQFF.

The chain recombines TRBV5-1 with TRBJ2-3, with D uncertain. V was pared by 0 bases and J by 2 bases, with 16 bases between. Per germline, CDR1 SGHRS and CDR2 YFSETQ. The CDR3 loop spans 17 amino acids. Written as DNA, the CDR3 is TGCGCCAGCAGCTTGGAGACCATGACTGCTTTCACAGATACGCAGTATTTT. This gives the protein CASSLETMTAFTDTQYF.

This rearrangement joins TRBV27 to TRBJ2-7; 10 bases fit TRBD2. The V gene's germline CDR1 is MNHEY and CDR2 SMNVEV (reference sequence). The ends lost 9 bases at V and 6 bases at J; junction bases unmatched: 8. CDR3 length equals 13 residues. This CDR3 reads CARKLAGILEQYF. The CDR3 region has the DNA TGTGCCAGAAAACTAGCGGGAATTCTCGAGCAGTACTTC.

A remark on this clone: A read error may account for a junction end that differs from germline. CDR3 nucleotide sequence: TGTGCCAGCAGTTTAGGACAGGGGGCGCTTATTGATCCCCTTTTC. Protein sequence: CASSLGQGALIDPLF. The rearrangement links TRBV27 to TRBJ1-2; TRBD1 agrees at 11 bases. The CDR3 runs 15 residues. Germline values: CDR1 MNHEY, CDR2 SMNVEV (reference sequence).

This sequence joins TRBV4-1 and TRBJ1-5, with D hard to call. From germline, CDR1 is MGHRA and CDR2 YSYEKL. The CDR3 consists of 14 residues. The V gene lost 1 base and the J gene lost 6 bases, with 10 bases spanning the gap. CDR3 loop: CASSQVPEGQPQHF. In DNA form, the CDR3 reads TGCGCCAGCAGCCAAGTACCGGAGGGTCAGCCCCAGCATTTT.

J is TRBJ2-3 and V is TRBV5-1; D possibly corresponds to TRBD2 (5 bases). V was cut by 5 bases and J by 1 base, with 8 bases left in between. This CDR3 is built from 13 residues. Germline CDR1 and CDR2: SGHRS and YFSETQ. CDR3 DNA sequence: TGCGCCAGCAGGACTATAGGCACAGATACGCAGTATTTT. Translating gives CASRTIGTDTQYF.

The chain links TRBV27 to TRBJ1-4, with D hard to call. The CDR3 consists of 16 residues. V gave up 5 bases and J gave up 4 bases, with 17 bases separating them. Germline values: CDR1 MNHEY, CDR2 SMNVEV (reference sequence). The CDR3 DNA follows: TGTGCCAGCAGTCCGTACCAGACTAAACTTAATGAAAAACTGTTTTTT. Residues: CASSPYQTKLNEKLFF.

The rearrangement links TRBV9 to TRBJ1-2; D perhaps matches TRBD1 (6 bases). The CDR3 totals 12 residues. Germline V lookup: CDR1 SGDLS, CDR2 YYNGEE. The V end was cut by 4 bases, the J end by 5 bases, with 9 bases between. CDR3 amino acids: CASSRGEYGYTF. Here the CDR3 DNA reads TGTGCCAGCAGCAGGGGGGAGTATGGCTACACCTTC.

The rearrangement uses TRBV21-1 and TRBJ2-3; the table's TRBD2 call for D was not verified on the DNA. TRBV21-1 is a documented pseudogene. This CDR3 contains 19 residues. The CDR3 loop is CASSKVLPSGRDYTDTQYF. The CDR3 DNA follows: TGTGCCAGCAGCAAAGTCCTGCCTAGCGGGAGGGATTACACAGATACGCAGTATTTT.

V gene TRBV4-3 combines with J gene TRBJ2-3, with 11 bases that match TRBD2. V lost 4 bases and J lost 5; bases outside the gene matches: 2. Looked up from germline, CDR1 is LGHNA and CDR2 is YSLEER. This CDR3 has 14 amino acids. The CDR3 sequence is CASSPGLAEDTQYF. Here the CDR3 DNA reads TGCGCCAGCAGCCCGGGACTAGCGGAAGATACGCAGTATTTT.

The gene calls are TRBV5-7 and TRBJ2-4; D gene unclear. TRBV5-7 is marked as an open reading frame, function uncertain. V lost 4 bases, J lost 0 bases, and 20 bases lay in between. CDR3 length: 18 residues. This CDR3 reads CASSLIRRRALAKNIQYF. CDR3 in DNA: TGTGCCAGCAGCCTGATCCGGCGACGGGCTCTAGCCAAAAACATTCAGTACTTC.

This clone has only a few counts. The chain links TRBV7-6 to TRBJ2-5; TRBD1 matches at 7 bases. This CDR3 comprises 16 residues. V trimming: 5 bases; J trimming: 4 bases; junction bases outside the gene matches: 13. Looked up from germline, CDR1 is SGHVS and CDR2 is FNYEAQ. This CDR3 reads CASSDTGTAVRETQYF. In DNA form, the CDR3 reads TGTGCCAGCAGCGACACAGGGACAGCAGTCAGAGAGACCCAGTACTTC.